This TCR beta chain was recovered during a study of blood T cell repertoires in COVID-19 (dated by TCRdb to the early 2020s). Background on the whole study: The collaborator samples originated in the United States, Italy and Spain and spanned the acute and convalescent phases of COVID-19. The repertoires were released in a freely available public database meant as a resource for research on the immune response to SARS-CoV-2. The samples were drawn from two sources: the first 160 participants of the ongoing ImmuneRACE study, and 1,254 subjects contributed by 6 global collaborators. Subjects who had been exposed to COVID-19, were actively infected with it, or had recovered from it provided the deeply sampled blood TCRbeta repertoires that made up the dataset. The prospective study material was composed of cDNA or gDNA derived from T cells, B-cell-depleted T cells, or PBMCs. Where available, HLA class I and class II types were taken from metadata supplied by the sample provider and were not determined by assay-based typing. A de-identified subject ID, COVID-19 status, age in years and sex were almost always included in the sample metadata. Results and caveats for the whole study, not just this receptor: The amount of clinical and demographic metadata varied by source and participant and was provided uncurated.

The immunoSEQ Assay, a bias-controlled multiplex PCR, was used to amplify TCRbeta CDR3 regions from genomic DNA. In the paper's pipeline: Within the assay, amplification of reference gene primers was used to estimate how many nucleated cells each sample contained. Sequence reads were collapsed and filtered to measure the absolute abundance of every unique TCRbeta CDR3 rearrangement. Productive Simpson clonality was computed per sample as the square root of Simpson's diversity index over productive rearrangements. Held by TCRdb, this immuneACCESS table contains in-frame sequences only and omits some clones. Under half of the omission traces to an unresolved V gene where checked; the cause of the rest is unknown. The V and J calls and clone size were taken over from that table, and D and trimming were inferred from the DNA. For this sample there are 200,000 or so clones; 70% to 90% appear just once. The leading ten clones occupy under 14% of the sample.

Comments on this clone: Its binding antigen is unknown. Per-base quality was not reported, and no clone a single base away is much larger than it.

In the prospective study, participants were 18 to 89 years old, resided in around 25 geographic areas of the United States, and were enrolled through a virtual design. To assign participants to cohorts, the prospective study relied on clinical history that participants themselves reported in a screening survey and a study questionnaire. Recovered participants in ImmuneRACE Cohort 3 were defined as having two consecutive negative NP/OP PCR tests, clearance from a healthcare professional, or resolution of symptoms. In the prospective study, mobile phlebotomists collected whole blood, serum and a nasopharyngeal or oropharyngeal swab from each participant. Participants in the prospective study had the option to provide additional blood draws and questionnaires over a 2-month period. Before DNA extraction, prospective study blood samples were shipped either frozen or at room temperature. This receptor was identified in a man younger than 45 who had recovered from COVID-19. The sample taken for sequencing was PBMCs or T cells enriched from blood (not recorded which).

The nucleotide sequence is given as TGTGCCAGCAGTGAATCCCGCGACTACTACGAGCAGTACTTC. Its protein reads: CASSESRDYYEQYF. The chain employs TRBV25-1 and TRBJ2-7; a tentative D match to TRBD2 spans 5 bases. V drops 1 base and J drops 3 bases, leaving 10 bases in between. The CDR3, from cysteine to phenylalanine, totals 14 residues. The kept DNA is CDR3 alone, 42 bases in frame from the first base. The germline V gene supplies CDR1 MGHDK and CDR2 SYGVNS.